This is a list of T cell receptor beta chains from one sample in a study of T cell changes during pregnancy in multiple sclerosis. Profiling relied on immunoSEQ multiplex PCR, and the TCRdb table lists in-frame clones only, not all of them. Seen here are more than 100,000 clones, about 91% observed once, and the top ten hold roughly 0.88%. The sequences come from peripheral blood, collected after pregnancy. The origin of the receptors is a female donor with multiple sclerosis, enrolled in a pregnancy study. Both conserved end residues are part of each CDR3. A D gene is named only where the DNA matches it firmly. Clone size is not always given. Where it is, it says once, few, many or a class for expanded clones.

TRBV7-9,NA,TRBJ2-7,NA,TGTGCCAGCAGCTTAGGACAGATCTACGAGCAGTACTTC,CASSLGQIYEQYF
TRBV9,NA,TRBJ2-2,NA,TGTGCCAGCAGCGTAGTTGGTAGCGTGAACACCGGGGAGCTGTTTTTT,CASSVVGSVNTGELFF
TRBV4-2,TRBD2,TRBJ2-2,NA,TGTGCCAGCAGCCAAGCCTCGGGACTAGCGGAGGGGGGCGGGGAGCTGTTTTTT,CASSQASGLAEGGGELFF
TRBV6-1,NA,TRBJ1-2,NA,TGTGCCAGCACTCGCGATAACTATGGCTACACCTTC,CASTRDNYGYTF
TRBV19,NA,TRBJ2-5,NA,TGTGCCAGTAGTATCCCTCCTCTGGAGACCCAGTACTTC,CASSIPPLETQYF
TRBV1,NA,TRBJ2-4,NA,TGCACCAGCAGCCAAGAGGCCCGTAACAGGGAACACATTCAGTACTTC,CTSSQEARNREHIQYF
TRBV11-2,TRBD1,TRBJ2-7,NA,TGTGCCAGCAGCGTATATGGACAGGGCTACGAGCAGTACTTC,CASSVYGQGYEQYF
TRBV5-1,NA,TRBJ2-1,NA,TGCGCCAGCACCAACTGGGCGGGATCCAGGGTCCCACTCGAAGGAGAGCAGTTCTTC,CASTNWAGSRVPLEGEQFF
TRBV12-5,NA,TRBJ2-4,NA,TGTGCTAGTGGGGACACAGGGACAGCCAAAAACATTCAGTACTTC,CASGDTGTAKNIQYF
TRBV19,TRBD1,TRBJ1-3,NA,TGTGCCAGCACCCGGGACAGGGCTGGAAACACCATATATTTT,CASTRDRAGNTIYF
TRBV15,NA,TRBJ1-2,NA,TGTGCCACCAGCAGAGATCGACAGGCGATAAACTATGGCTACACCTTC,CATSRDRQAINYGYTF
TRBV5-1,TRBD2,TRBJ2-5,NA,TGCGCCAGCAGCTTTCGCGGGGCTAGCGGGTATCAAGAGACCCAGTACTTC,CASSFRGASGYQETQYF
TRBV19,NA,TRBJ1-1,NA,TGTGCCAGTAGTCGGGGAATTGACACTGAAGCTTTCTTT,CASSRGIDTEAFF
TRBV27,TRBD2,TRBJ2-2,NA,TGTGCCAGCTCTGGTCGGGGGGGTTTTGTGGCCGGGGAGCTGTTTTTT,CASSGRGGFVAGELFF
TRBV5-8,TRBD1,TRBJ2-7,NA,TGTGCCAGCAGCCCCGACAGGGGAGATGAGCAGTACTTC,CASSPDRGDEQYF
TRBV19,NA,TRBJ1-1,NA,TGTGCCAGTAGTTCCCAAGGGGGAATGAACACTGAAGCTTTCTTT,CASSSQGGMNTEAFF
TRBV11-2,NA,TRBJ1-1,NA,TGTGCCAGCAGCTTAATCGGGGGGGCGAGCACTGAAGCTTTCTTT,CASSLIGGASTEAFF
TRBV4-3,NA,TRBJ2-3,NA,TGCGCCAGCAGCCAAGAACTTCGAATTAGGAGGGCAAGCACAGATACGCAGTATTTT,CASSQELRIRRASTDTQYF
TRBV6-1,NA,TRBJ1-2,NA,TGTGCCAGCAGTGAGGGGGGATCTAAATTATATGGCTACACCTTC,CASSEGGSKLYGYTF
TRBV28,TRBD1,TRBJ1-5,NA,TGTGCCAGCAGGGACAGGGGGCTTAGCTATGGGCCCCAGCATTTT,CASRDRGLSYGPQHF
TRBV5-1,TRBD1,TRBJ1-6,once,TGCGCCAGCAGCTTAAACAGGGGTAATTCACCCCTCCACTTT,CASSLNRGNSPLHF
TRBV25-1,NA,TRBJ2-3,NA,TGTGCCAGCAGTGGACCTACTAGCCGAAGGAAGTATTTT,CASSGPTSRRKYF
TRBV5-4,TRBD1,TRBJ2-7,NA,TGTGCCAGCGGGGACCGGGACAGGGGGCCCGAGCAGTACTTC,CASGDRDRGPEQYF
TRBV28,NA,TRBJ2-7,NA,TGTGCCAGCAGACAAGACCTTGGTACAGGCTACGAGCAGTACTTC,CASRQDLGTGYEQYF
TRBV11-2,TRBD1,TRBJ1-5,NA,TGTGCCAGCAGCCCACGGACAGGGGGTAACAATCAGCCCCAGCATTTT,CASSPRTGGNNQPQHF
TRBV6-5,NA,TRBJ1-5,NA,TGTGCCAGCAGTTTAGTTGGAGGGGGCAATCAGCCCCAGCATTTT,CASSLVGGGNQPQHF
TRBV28,NA,TRBJ2-2,NA,TGTGCCAGCAGTTTATCCCACGGGGAGCTGTTTTTT,CASSLSHGELFF
TRBV28,NA,TRBJ2-7,NA,TGTGCCAGCACCCAAGGGAGCTCCTACGAGCAGTACTTC,CASTQGSSYEQYF
TRBV19,NA,TRBJ2-5,NA,TGTGCCAGTAGGCGGGTCGGTGGCAGGGAGACCCAGTACTTC,CASRRVGGRETQYF
TRBV5-5,NA,TRBJ2-7,NA,TGTGCCAGCAGCTTGGCCGGACAGGCGGGGGAGCAGTACTTC,CASSLAGQAGEQYF
TRBV28,NA,TRBJ2-7,NA,TGTGCCAGCAGTTTTAGGCAGGGCCCCATCTACGAGCAGTACTTC,CASSFRQGPIYEQYF
TRBV28,TRBD2,TRBJ2-1,NA,TGTGCCAGCAGCCAATGGGGCGGGAGGTCGTCTCCGGGTGAGCAGTTCTTC,CASSQWGGRSSPGEQFF
TRBV7-2,TRBD2,TRBJ2-7,NA,TGTGCCAGCAGCTTAATCGGTCTAGCGGGGCCGTACGAGCAGTACTTC,CASSLIGLAGPYEQYF
TRBV10-3,TRBD1,TRBJ2-1,NA,TGTGCCATCAGTGAGTCGTCGGACAGGGCGTTCTTC,CAISESSDRAFF
TRBV11-3,TRBD1,TRBJ2-2,NA,TGTGCCAGCAGCCCAGGGGGCGTCGGCACCGGGGAGCTGTTTTTT,CASSPGGVGTGELFF
TRBV5-1,TRBD1,TRBJ2-1,once,TGCGCCAGCAGGCCTAGGACAGGGGGTTACAATGAGCAGTTCTTC,CASRPRTGGYNEQFF
TRBV20-1,TRBD1,TRBJ1-1,NA,TGCAGTGCGGCAGGGGGGACTGAAGCTTTCTTT,CSAAGGTEAFF
TRBV7-2,TRBD1,TRBJ1-2,NA,TGTGCCAGCAGCTTAGCAAGAGCGACAGGGGATGGCTACACCTTC,CASSLARATGDGYTF